This TCR beta chain was documented in a study of blood T cell repertoires in COVID-19. Background on the study: T cells, B-cell-depleted T cells, or PBMCs supplied cDNA or gDNA.

This CDR3 is built from 13 residues. Germline values: CDR1 SGHRS, CDR2 YFSETQ. V dropped 2 bases and J dropped 1 base, with 6 bases sitting between them. Profiling relied on immunoSEQ multiplex PCR, and the TCRdb table lists in-frame clones only, not all of them. This table has roughly 250,000 clones, around four fifths appearing once. This receptor was taken from a woman aged 60-75 years with active or convalescent COVID-19. Sequencing used peripheral blood. This sequence joins TRBV5-1 and TRBJ1-2; D uncertain. The CDR3 here is CASSFGHNYGYTF. The CDR3 region has the DNA TGCGCCAGCAGCTTTGGGCATAACTATGGCTACACCTTC.